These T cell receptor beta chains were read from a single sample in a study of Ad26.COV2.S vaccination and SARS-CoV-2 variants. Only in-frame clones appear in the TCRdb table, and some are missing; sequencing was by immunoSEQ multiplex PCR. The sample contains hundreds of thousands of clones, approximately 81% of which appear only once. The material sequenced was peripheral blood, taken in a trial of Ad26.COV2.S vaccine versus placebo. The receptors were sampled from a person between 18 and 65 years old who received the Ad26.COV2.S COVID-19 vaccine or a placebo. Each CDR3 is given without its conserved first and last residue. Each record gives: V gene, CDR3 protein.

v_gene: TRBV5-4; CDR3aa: ASSRGGSGQETQY
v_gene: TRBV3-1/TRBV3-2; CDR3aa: ASSTSGGGQETQY
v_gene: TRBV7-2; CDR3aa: ASSFRDTTPEQY
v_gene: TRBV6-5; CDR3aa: ASRLTGTGQPQH
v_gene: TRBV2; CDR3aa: ASRGRGTRSYNSPLH
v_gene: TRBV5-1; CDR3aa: ASSSQGYEQY
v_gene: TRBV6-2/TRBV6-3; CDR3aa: ASSTLAGESYEQY
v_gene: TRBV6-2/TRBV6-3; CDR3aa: ASSGPRSSGGPGELF
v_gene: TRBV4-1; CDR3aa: ASSQVVGGGNAYEQY
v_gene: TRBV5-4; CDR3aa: ASSLAGGLNTGELF
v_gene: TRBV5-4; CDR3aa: ASSPTRTEYNSPLH
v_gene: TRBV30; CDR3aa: AWSVQDRDIGTYGYT
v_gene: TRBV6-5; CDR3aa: ASRGQSIHTEAF
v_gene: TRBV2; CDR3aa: ASSEQGLTTDTQY
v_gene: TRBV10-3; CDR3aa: ATQSRRGVTNYGYT
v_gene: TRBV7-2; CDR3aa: ASSFRTSGGNEQF
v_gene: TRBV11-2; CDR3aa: ASTATGQGPRSYNEQF
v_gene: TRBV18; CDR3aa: ASSPQDKSSGNTIY
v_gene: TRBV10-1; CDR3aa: ASSESFGTSEQF
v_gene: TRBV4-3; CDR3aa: ASSQDHGGYNEQF
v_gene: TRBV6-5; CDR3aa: ASRPADRVNEQY
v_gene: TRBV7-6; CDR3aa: ASSLALSGGANNEQF
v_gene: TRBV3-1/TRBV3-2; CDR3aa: ASSTGGQEHEKLF
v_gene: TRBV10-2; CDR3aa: ASWGQFEQF
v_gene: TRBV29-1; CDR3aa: SVEKGSNTGELF
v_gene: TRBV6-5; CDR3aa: ASSYGPNTGELF
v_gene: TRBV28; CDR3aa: ASSSRTGTGVGEQF
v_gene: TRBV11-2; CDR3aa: ASSLVRGGTEAF
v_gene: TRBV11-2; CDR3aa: ASSLDGDRGQGGIQY
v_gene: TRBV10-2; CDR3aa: ASLSTGELF
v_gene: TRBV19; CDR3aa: ASSMAGAGGPFSGTGELF
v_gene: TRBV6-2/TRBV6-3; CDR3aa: ASSYSGSTPYNEQF
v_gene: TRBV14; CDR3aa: ASSQELWRKLF
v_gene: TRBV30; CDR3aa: AWSVADGNTIY
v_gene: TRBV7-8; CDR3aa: ASSLGTSETQY
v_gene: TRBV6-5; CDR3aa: ASSYLTSGGETQY
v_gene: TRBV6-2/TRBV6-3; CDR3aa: ASSYGSSTNEKLF
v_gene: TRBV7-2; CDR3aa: ASGQANYGYT
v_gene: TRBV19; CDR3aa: ASSSGNQPQH
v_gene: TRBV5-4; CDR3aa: ASSWRGQGADRY
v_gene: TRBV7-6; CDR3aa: ASSGGAGYT
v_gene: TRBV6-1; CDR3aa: ASSEARVGGEEAF
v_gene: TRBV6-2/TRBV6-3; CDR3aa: ASSYPYSLAGADTQY
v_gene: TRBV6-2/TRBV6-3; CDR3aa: ASSRTVSNQPQH
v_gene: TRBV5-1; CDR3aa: ASSRPGNTEAF
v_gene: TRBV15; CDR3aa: ATSPLRGTGELF
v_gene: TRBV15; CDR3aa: ATSRDPPGEGAAKNIQY
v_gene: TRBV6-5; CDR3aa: ASSVLAGGYNEQF
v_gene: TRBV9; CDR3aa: ASSPSPGTPRYGYT
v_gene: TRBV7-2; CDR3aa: ASSLGSSRSYEQY